Below are 4 T cell receptor beta chains sequenced from a single sample in a study of shared clonotypes between healthy human individuals. This table comes from immunoSEQ multiplex PCR, and its TCRdb copy is limited to in-frame clones, with some not included. The top ten hold approximately 0.5% of the sample, which has some 1,100,000 clones, 75% to 80% seen once. The sample comprised memory CD4+ T cells from PBMCs. The subset is: CD45RA-negative fraction. Source of these receptors: a man between 18 and 35 years old in good health. Some clones in this sample may be carry-over from other donors' samples.

This clone came up once. This clone may be a read error of a much larger clone one base away. V is TRBV9 and J is TRBJ2-7, with TRBD2 identical over 11 bases. Germline CDR1 and CDR2: SGDLS and YYNGEE. The trim removed 3 bases at V and 3 bases at J, leaving 2 bases unmatched. This CDR3 is built from 14 residues. CDR3 nucleotide sequence: TGTGCCAGCAGCGCGGGACTAGCGGACTACGAGCAGTACTTC. It specifies CASSAGLADYEQYF.

Of note for this clone: The same CDR3 is also encoded by other DNA sequences in this sample. This chain links TRBV5-1 with TRBJ1-1; D remains ambiguous. V lost 1 base, J lost 2 bases, and 9 bases lay in between. Germline V lookup: CDR1 SGHRS, CDR2 YFSETQ. The CDR3 has 14 amino acids. CDR3 sequence reads: CASSLYSANTEAFF. The CDR3 region has the DNA TGCGCCAGCAGCTTGTACTCGGCCAACACTGAAGCTTTCTTT. Looking up the rest from reference TRBV5-1 and TRBJ1-1 gives the full variable domain: KAGVTQTPRYLIKTRGQQVTLSCSPISGHRSVSWYQQTPGQGLQFLFEYFSETQRNKGNFPGRFSGRQFSNSRSEMNVSTLELGDSALYLCASSLYSANTEAFFGQGTRLTVV.

Written as DNA, the CDR3 is TGTGCCAGCACCGAGGACAGGGCCTACAATGAGCAGTTCTTC. This translates into CASTEDRAYNEQFF. The chain is built from TRBV2 and TRBJ2-1; TRBD1 matches at 8 bases. The CDR3 consists of 14 residues. CDR1 SNHLY and CDR2 FYNNEI come from the germline V gene. V lost 7 bases to trimming and J lost 2 bases; unmatched junction nucleotides: 4.

A remark on this clone: Other nucleotide sequences from this sample produce the same CDR3. The chain has TRBV12-5 and TRBJ2-2, with D unresolved. The CDR3 extends over 13 amino acids. Germline loops: CDR1 LGHNT, CDR2 FRNRAP. V shed 6 bases and J shed 2 bases, with 7 bases lying between them. The CDR3 region has the DNA TGTGCTAGTGGAGTAGGAAACACCGGGGAGCTGTTTTTT. Translating it yields CASGVGNTGELFF.